This is a list of T cell receptor beta chains from one sample in a study of blood T cell repertoires in COVID-19. Assay used: immunoSEQ multiplex PCR; TCRdb lists only in-frame clones, some missing. Among around 320,000 clones listed, roughly 89% were seen once. The sample was PBMCs or T cells enriched from blood (not recorded which). Receptor source: a woman younger than 30 with acute COVID-19. Both conserved end residues are part of each CDR3. Fields, in order: CDR3 DNA, CDR3 protein, clone size, D gene, J gene, V gene. The D gene is left open where the match is weak. The listing skips clone size in some rows; elsewhere it reads once, few, many or a size class.

TGTGCCAGCTCACCCGACCTAGACACTGAAGCTTTCTTT,CASSPDLDTEAFF,.,.,TRBJ1-1,TRBV18
TGCGCCAGCAGCCAAGAAGGGGCTTGGTTAGGGGCTTTCTTT,CASSQEGAWLGAFF,.,.,TRBJ1-1,TRBV4-1
TGTGCCAGTTCGGGAGCACCCCCCTACGAGCAGTACTTC,CASSGAPPYEQYF,.,.,TRBJ2-7,TRBV28
TGTGCCAGCAGCCGAACAGGGGGCGGTGGCTACACCTTC,CASSRTGGGGYTF,.,TRBD1,TRBJ1-2,TRBV11-2
TGTGCCAGCAGCCAAGATTGGGCGCTCGTAGGGGTCGGAAACACCATATATTTT,CASSQDWALVGVGNTIYF,once,.,TRBJ1-3,TRBV4-2
TGTGCCAGTAGTATCGAGAAGGGCAGGGGTCAGCCCCAGCATTTT,CASSIEKGRGQPQHF,few,.,TRBJ1-5,TRBV19
TGCGCCAGCAGCCGGGAAGGGGATCTCTTTTACAATGAGCAGTTCTTC,CASSREGDLFYNEQFF,.,.,TRBJ2-1,TRBV4-1
TGTGCCAGCAGTGAATCGAGTCTAGCGGGATACAATGAGCAGTTCTTC,CASSESSLAGYNEQFF,.,TRBD2,TRBJ2-1,TRBV2
TGTGCTAGTGGCGGTACTAGCCGTAATGAGCAGTTCTTC,CASGGTSRNEQFF,.,.,TRBJ2-1,TRBV12-5
TGTGCCAGCAGTTACGGGGGAACTAGCAATCAGCCCCAGCATTTT,CASSYGGTSNQPQHF,.,.,TRBJ1-5,TRBV27
TGTGCCAGCCCACCCGGAACAGGGATCCAAGAGACCCAGTACTTC,CASPPGTGIQETQYF,.,.,TRBJ2-5,TRBV2
TGTGCCAGCTCACAGGGGGCCCCTAATGAAAAACTGTTTTTT,CASSQGAPNEKLFF,.,TRBD1,TRBJ1-4,TRBV18
TGTGCCAGCAGCCAGACAGGGGAGGCCACCGGGGAGCTGTTTTTT,CASSQTGEATGELFF,.,TRBD1,TRBJ2-2,TRBV7-9
TGTGCCAGCAGCCTTGACAGTACCTACGAGCAGTACTTC,CASSLDSTYEQYF,.,.,TRBJ2-7,TRBV11-3
TGTGCCACCAGCGGGGGACTAGCGGGATCCGTCCCACAGAATACGCAGTATTTT,CATSGGLAGSVPQNTQYF,.,TRBD2,TRBJ2-3,TRBV15
TGTGCCAGCAGCCACCGTCGGGGGTCAGAGACCCAGTACTTC,CASSHRRGSETQYF,.,.,TRBJ2-5,TRBV3-1/TRBV3-2
TGTGCCAGCAGCTTGTCGGGGGATGTACCCTACGAGCAGTACTTC,CASSLSGDVPYEQYF,.,.,TRBJ2-7,TRBV5-4
TGTGCCAGCAGCTTATGGGGGGGCTCTGGAAACACCATATATTTT,CASSLWGGSGNTIYF,.,.,TRBJ1-3,TRBV11-2
TGTGCCATCAGTGAATCTGACAGGGCTTATAGCAATCAGCCCCAGCATTTT,CAISESDRAYSNQPQHF,once,TRBD1,TRBJ1-5,TRBV10-3
TGTGCCAGCAGGCCCGTGGGGGAGGGTTACAATGAGCAGTTCTTC,CASRPVGEGYNEQFF,.,TRBD2,TRBJ2-1,TRBV6-5
TGTGCCAGCAGCGTAGTGGACAGGGCTGGGGATTCACCCCTCCACTTT,CASSVVDRAGDSPLHF,.,TRBD1,TRBJ1-6,TRBV9
TGTGCCAGCAGTCAAGAGGAGGGACATGAGCAGTTCTTC,CASSQEEGHEQFF,few,.,TRBJ2-1,TRBV25-1
TGTGCCAGCGGTAACAGTTCCAATCAGCCCCAGCATTTT,CASGNSSNQPQHF,.,.,TRBJ1-5,TRBV28
TGTGCCAGCAATCCCAACCGAGGCATGAACACTGAAGCTTTCTTT,CASNPNRGMNTEAFF,.,.,TRBJ1-1,TRBV6-6
TGTGCCAGCAGCCTAACAGCGGGAGGATTCTACGAGCAGTACTTC,CASSLTAGGFYEQYF,.,TRBD2,TRBJ2-7,TRBV6-2/TRBV6-3
TGTGCCAGCAGCTTAGATGGTACTAGCGGGTTTTACAATGAGCAGTTCTTC,CASSLDGTSGFYNEQFF,once,TRBD2,TRBJ2-1,TRBV11-3
TGTGCCAGCAGCTTTCTCATGACAGGCATTAACTATGGCTACACCTTC,CASSFLMTGINYGYTF,.,.,TRBJ1-2,TRBV7-8
TGCGCCAGCAGCGAACCAACAGTAAGCTCCTACGAGCAGTACTTC,CASSEPTVSSYEQYF,.,.,TRBJ2-7,TRBV5-1
TGTGCCAGCAGCTTAGGCCGGGGAGGTTACAATGAGCAGTTCTTC,CASSLGRGGYNEQFF,.,.,TRBJ2-1,TRBV13